These T cell receptor beta chains were read from a single sample in a study of T cell responses to AZD1222 COVID-19 vaccine. Assay: immunoSEQ multiplex PCR; the TCRdb copy retains only in-frame clones and omits some. This table holds over 100,000 clones, approximately 90% found once. The specimen was peripheral blood, collected on day 0 of AZD1222 vaccination. These receptors were taken from an adult in good health. Each CDR3 is given with its conserved first and last residue. The D gene is left open where the match is weak. Part of the rows lack a size; the others show once, few, many or a class for expanded clones.

clone size,D gene,V gene,J gene,CDR3 DNA,CDR3 protein
.,TRBD1,TRBV5-4,TRBJ2-5,TGTGCCAGCAGCTTGAGGGGGCCCGCAGGAGAGACCCAGTACTTC,CASSLRGPAGETQYF
.,.,TRBV6-5,TRBJ1-1,TGTGCCAGTTTCCGATTAAGCTTAGACACTGAAGCTTTCTTT,CASFRLSLDTEAFF
.,.,TRBV7-2,TRBJ2-2,TGTGCCAGCAGCTGGGGACGGTCCGGGGAGCTGTTTTTT,CASSWGRSGELFF
.,TRBD2,TRBV27,TRBJ2-1,TGTGCCAGCAGTTTGAAGGGGGAAAGCGGGAGCTCCTACAATGAGCAGTTCTTC,CASSLKGESGSSYNEQFF
.,.,TRBV27,TRBJ1-2,TGTGCCAGCAGTCCCATCGTTCCTCTTGGCTACACCTTC,CASSPIVPLGYTF
.,.,TRBV19,TRBJ1-1,TGTGCCAGTAGTCCGACAGGCTTTGAAGCTTTCTTT,CASSPTGFEAFF
.,.,TRBV14,TRBJ1-1,TGTGCCAGCAGCCCAAGCGTATCGGGAACAATGAACACTGAAGCTTTCTTT,CASSPSVSGTMNTEAFF
.,.,TRBV9,TRBJ1-4,TGTGCCAGCAGCGTACAGGGGTCTAGAAATGAAAAACTGTTTTTT,CASSVQGSRNEKLFF
once,.,TRBV5-1,TRBJ2-3,TGCGCCAGCAGCTTGGAAGGCTCAGATACGCAGTATTTT,CASSLEGSDTQYF
.,.,TRBV9,TRBJ1-2,TGTGCCAGCAGCGTCCTCGACCGCAGCGCTAACTATGGCTACACCTTC,CASSVLDRSANYGYTF
.,.,TRBV29-1,TRBJ1-2,TGCAGCGTTGAAGGTGACACCATCTATGGCTACACCTTC,CSVEGDTIYGYTF
.,TRBD2,TRBV29-1,TRBJ2-7,TGCAGCGTTGAAGCGGGAGGCTACGAGCAGTACTTC,CSVEAGGYEQYF
.,.,TRBV29-1,TRBJ1-4,TGCAGCGTTGGGTTAGCAACTAATGAAAAACTGTTTTTT,CSVGLATNEKLFF
once,.,TRBV19,TRBJ1-2,TGTGCCAGTAGTATGATATTCGGTGTATTGGCCCTGAGCGGTGGCTACACCTTC,CASSMIFGVLALSGGYTF
few,.,TRBV6-6,TRBJ2-5,TGTGCCAGCAGTTTGTCGGACACGGGAAGGGCCCAGTACTTC,CASSLSDTGRAQYF
.,.,TRBV9,TRBJ1-2,TGTGCCAGCAGCGTAGGGGAGACACCCATTCACTCGACTACTAACTATGGCTACACCTTC,CASSVGETPIHSTTNYGYTF
.,.,TRBV6-6,TRBJ1-5,TGTGCCAGCAGTTGGACATTTCCGAATCAGCCCCAGCATTTT,CASSWTFPNQPQHF
.,.,TRBV6-1,TRBJ2-6,TGTGCCAGCAGTGAAAGAGTGTCCGGGGCCAACGTCCTGACTTTC,CASSERVSGANVLTF
.,.,TRBV7-9,TRBJ1-2,TGTGCCAGCAGCCCTTGGTCCTCAAGGGACTATGGCTACACCTTC,CASSPWSSRDYGYTF
.,.,TRBV9,TRBJ1-1,TGTGCCAGCAGCGCGATTCAGGGATCTGAAGCTTTCTTT,CASSAIQGSEAFF
.,.,TRBV13,TRBJ1-3,TGTGCCAGCAGTCTCTATAGAGTTTCTGGAAACACCATATATTTT,CASSLYRVSGNTIYF
.,.,TRBV18,TRBJ1-5,TGTGCCAGCTCACCAGGAGGGGATAGCAATCAGCCCCAGCATTTT,CASSPGGDSNQPQHF
.,.,TRBV5-1,TRBJ1-2,TGCGCCAGCAGCTTGGGAGGGGGGGCAAGGAGGTCCTATGGCTACACCTTC,CASSLGGGARRSYGYTF
few,TRBD2,TRBV15,TRBJ2-1,TGTGCCACCAGCCATACTAGCGGGGGTACCTACAATGAGCAGTTCTTC,CATSHTSGGTYNEQFF
.,.,TRBV6-5,TRBJ1-2,TGTGCCAGCAGCTTAATGGGGGATTTGTATGGCTACACCTTC,CASSLMGDLYGYTF
few,TRBD2,TRBV4-1,TRBJ2-5,TGCGCCAGCAGCCAGCGGGGGAGCCAAGAGACCCAGTACTTC,CASSQRGSQETQYF
.,.,TRBV2,TRBJ2-2,TGTGCCAGTCAGGGGAGGACTACCGTTCCCGGGGAGCTGTTTTTT,CASQGRTTVPGELFF
.,TRBD1,TRBV5-1,TRBJ1-3,TGCGCCAGCAGCTTGGACAGGGGGTACGGAAACACCATATATTTT,CASSLDRGYGNTIYF
.,TRBD1,TRBV5-1,TRBJ2-2,TGCGCCAGCAGCTTGGGACAGGGCTCGAACACCGGGGAGCTGTTTTTT,CASSLGQGSNTGELFF
.,.,TRBV6-5,TRBJ2-7,TGTGCCAGCAGAAACGGATTAGTCGATGGGGAGCAGTACTTC,CASRNGLVDGEQYF
.,.,TRBV5-8,TRBJ2-7,TGTGCCAGCAGCTTGGGGGCGGGGGCCGAGCAGTACTTC,CASSLGAGAEQYF
.,.,TRBV4-2,TRBJ2-6,TGTGCCAGCAGCCATGGGGGGCCGGGGGGAAGTGGGGCCAACGTCCTGACTTTC,CASSHGGPGGSGANVLTF
.,TRBD2,TRBV19,TRBJ2-3,TGTGCCAGTAGTAAAACAGGACTAGCGGGGGGTACGCAGTATTTT,CASSKTGLAGGTQYF
.,.,TRBV2,TRBJ1-5,TGTGCCAGCAGCCCCAGATTTAGCAATCAGCCCCAGCATTTT,CASSPRFSNQPQHF